This entry lists 9 T cell receptor beta chains sequenced from one sample in a study of cytomegalovirus exposure and HLA in healthy donors. The PCR used 60 Vbeta and 13 Jbeta primers. Using immunoSEQ multiplex PCR, the repertoire was profiled, and TCRdb retains in-frame clones only, with some absent. The sample shows about 60,000 clones, under 85% of them seen only once. Sequencing input: PBMCs. The origin of the receptors is a woman between 25 and 40 years old in good health and CMV-seronegative.

The chain links TRBV11-2 to TRBJ2-1; D remains ambiguous. Deletions cut 6 bases from V and 6 bases from J, with 12 bases between. The CDR3 loop spans 13 amino acids. Germline CDR1 SGHAT, CDR2 FQNNGV. The CDR3 reads CASSVGVVNEQFF. Here the CDR3 DNA reads TGTGCCAGCAGTGTCGGAGTAGTCAATGAGCAGTTCTTC.

The V gene is TRBV4-3, the J gene TRBJ2-1; the D gene is possibly TRBD1 (6 bases). Germline values: CDR1 LGHNA, CDR2 YSLEER. Trimming shortened V by 0 bases and J by 8 bases, and 11 bases separated the two germline ends. CDR3 length equals 14 residues. DNA for the CDR3: TGCGCCAGCAGCCAAGATACAGGGTTGGATGAGCAGTTCTTC. It codes for CASSQDTGLDEQFF.

The genes are TRBV6-1 and TRBJ1-1; D ambiguous. V dropped 6 bases and J dropped 5 bases, with 13 bases sitting between them. The CDR3 is 13 amino acids. Looked up from germline, CDR1 is MNHNS and CDR2 is SASEGT. CDR3 protein: CASREPGGTEAFF. DNA of the CDR3: TGTGCCAGCAGGGAACCGGGAGGGACTGAAGCTTTCTTT.

J is TRBJ2-3 and V is TRBV4-1; the match to TRBD2 covers 7 bases. V was clipped by 0 bases and J by 1 base; unmatched bases: 7. This CDR3 has 17 amino acids. Germline loops: CDR1 MGHRA, CDR2 YSYEKL. As DNA, the CDR3 is TGCGCCAGCAGCCAAGAGTCTCTAGCGGCCCGCACAGATACGCAGTATTTT. Its translation is CASSQESLAARTDTQYF.

This clone was counted only a few times. This chain uses TRBV4-1 with TRBJ1-1; no clear D gene. V lost 0 bases and J 10 bases, leaving 9 bases between the germline ends. The germline V gene encodes CDR1 MGHRA and CDR2 YSYEKL. The length of the CDR3 is 12 residues. The CDR3 sequence is CASSQEFGRAFF. Here the CDR3 DNA reads TGCGCCAGCAGCCAAGAGTTCGGGAGAGCTTTCTTT.

CDR3 sequence reads: CASSYSDRGYGYTF. The CDR3 DNA follows: TGTGCCAGCAGTTACTCGGACAGGGGCTATGGCTACACCTTC. This sequence joins TRBV6-5 and TRBJ1-2; 9 positions match TRBD1. The CDR3 has 14 amino acids. Germline trimming cut 0 bases from V and 4 bases from J; bases unmatched to any gene: 0. CDR1 and CDR2 from the germline V gene are MNHEY and SVGAGI.

V and J are TRBV5-1 and TRBJ2-5, with D tentatively TRBD2 (5 bases). Germline-derived CDR1 and CDR2 are SGHRS and YFSETQ. The CDR3 spans 14 residues. V shed 2 bases and J shed 5 bases, with 13 bases lying between them. The CDR3 bases are TGCGCCAGCAGCTTAGCGGAGGTGGGGGAGACCCAGTACTTC. Amino acids: CASSLAEVGETQYF.

The chain recombines TRBV9 with TRBJ2-1; TRBD1 might be the D (6 bases). The CDR3 has 14 residues. Germline V gene data show CDR1 as SGDLS and CDR2 as YYNGEE. The V and J ends lost 3 bases and 10 bases respectively, with 17 bases between them. Here the CDR3 DNA reads TGTGCCAGCAGCGCCCGGAAGCATGGACAGGAGCAGTTCTTC. It yields the protein CASSARKHGQEQFF.

The J gene is TRBJ1-2, the V gene TRBV19, with 11 nucleotides matching TRBD1. CDR3 length: 12 residues. V shed 8 bases, J shed 6 bases, and the junction held 2 bases outside the gene matches. Germline V lookup: CDR1 LNHDA, CDR2 SQIVND (reference sequence). The CDR3 DNA is TGTGCCAGTGTGGACAGGGGGCATGGCTACACCTTC. Translated, it gives CASVDRGHGYTF.